Given below is one T cell receptor beta chain in context. The antigen remains undetermined. This entry comes from a study of T cells after yellow fever vaccination. About the study: Preparation used SMART-Seq v4 Ultra Low Input for the low-cell-number fractions. Overall study results and limits: Overlap between CD4 and CD8 compartments was detected for a small share of clonotypes. Subsequent to the booster, the majority of primary-vaccination clones reappeared (roughly 95% CD4, approximately 90% CD8).

Per germline, CDR1 DFQATT and CDR2 SNEGSKA (reference sequence). V shed 5 bases and J shed 0 bases, with 14 bases lying between them. This CDR3 has 15 amino acids. TCRdb ran MiXCR on the 5' RACE reads and lists one entry per CDR3 protein. The sample comprises 450,000 to 650,000 distinct CDR3 sequences, about 13% of which are singletons, and around an eighth rests with the top ten. The chain joins TRBV20-1 to TRBJ2-1; maybe TRBD2 (5 bases). The sequencing here drew on PBMCs, taken on the day of the yellow fever booster vaccination. The clonotype was recovered from a man aged 30-40 years who received the YFV17D yellow fever vaccine. CDR3 protein: CSAEKRTSSYNEQFF. The DNA of the CDR3 is TGCAGTGCTGAAAAGCGGACGAGCTCCTACAATGAGCAGTTCTTC.